The sequence of this T cell receptor beta chain was determined in a study of regulatory T cells in long-lasting Graves disease. Building the TCR beta libraries relied on iRepertoire HTBI primers, and CDR3 regions underwent Arm-PCR. Original analysis: The samples included around 64 TRBV and under 15 TRBJ segments. Each CDR3 protein is one row after TCRdb ran MiXCR on the multiplex PCR reads. The V and J calls were not made by the authors but by TCRdb's processing. The table shows about 450,000 distinct CDR3 sequences, with about 16% occurring only once. Per germline, CDR1 SGHAT and CDR2 FQNNGV. V was pared by 3 bases and J by 4 bases, with 19 bases between. This CDR3 comprises 17 residues. Time point indicated: newly diagnosed GD, antithyroid drugs for less than 3 months. Preparation of the TCR library used RNA extracted from PBMCs. The same data also went into a second study, on T cells in Graves' hyperthyroidism and ophthalmopathy. That study reports: TCR CDR3 underwent first-round RT-PCR with the HTBI primer set.

Source: peripheral blood mononuclear cells (PBMCs), taken at new diagnosis, from a patient treated with antithyroid drugs. The source is a woman in her twenties or thirties with Graves disease. This chain uses TRBV11-2 with TRBJ1-5; the D gene is possibly TRBD1 (5 bases). The CDR3 coding sequence is TGTGCCAGCAGCTTTGCTGTAGGTGGGGGGGTGAATCAGCCCCAGCATTTT. As protein: CASSFAVGGGVNQPQHF.